This TCR beta chain was found in a study of beta chain features in type 1 diabetes. General study findings and limits: Within the patient group, naive, central memory and Treg TCRB repertoires appeared more similar to each other than within healthy donors. Type 1 diabetes patients had fewer VDJ junction insertions and more deletions.

This clone was recorded a few times. Its antigen is currently unknown. This may be a read error: a much more frequent sequence differs by one nucleotide. Expressed TCRB transcripts were sequenced because the isolated RNA had all been reverse transcribed beforehand. About 3.6 million reads were obtained on average from naive, central memory and regulatory T cell samples. Sequencing was performed with immunoSEQ multiplex PCR; in TCRdb, only in-frame clones are kept and a portion is missing. The repertoire holds roughly 150,000 clones, with over 8.5% as singletons. The germline CDR1 and CDR2 sequences are MNHEY and SMNVEV (reference sequence). This CDR3 has 11 amino acids. The germline V and J ends were trimmed by 4 bases and 5 bases, with 4 bases remaining between them.

The rearrangement joins TRBV27 to TRBJ2-3; D remains ambiguous. The sequence was collected from a young man in good health. The source material was central memory CD4+ T cells from blood. DNA of the CDR3: TGTGCCAGCAGTTCGCAAGATACGCAGTATTTT. Amino acid sequence: CASSSQDTQYF.